The next 27 T cell receptor beta chains were all read from a single sample in a study of tumor and adjacent non-tumor tissue in lung cancer. A modified ARM-PCR protocol with three rounds of nested PCR amplified TCRbeta. TCRdb re-analysed the multiplex PCR reads in MiXCR, keeping a single row per CDR3 protein. The data hold roughly 70,000 distinct CDR3 sequences, with less than 75% observed a single time. RNA was extracted from bulk tissue without any cell sorting. More than 3 cm separated this lung sample from the edge of the tumor. Sequencing was carried out using distant non-tumor lung tissue. These receptors were taken from a woman aged 50 to 60 with non-small cell lung cancer.

Concerning this clonotype itself: It may be a read error: a sequence one base away is much more abundant. The chain links TRBV6-1 to TRBJ1-5, with D uncertain. Germline V gives CDR1 MNHNS, CDR2 SASEGT. The CDR3 has 15 amino acids. V lost 8 bases and J 0 bases, leaving 14 bases between the germline ends. The CDR3 DNA follows: TGTGCCAGCGGGGTTAGCGCAGATAGCAATCAGCCCCAGCATTTT. Its translation: CASGVSADSNQPQHF.

The table lists this clonotype with many counts. The rearrangement links TRBV28 to TRBJ1-2; D remains ambiguous. The CDR3 is 11 amino acids. V was shortened by 5 bases and J by 8 bases, with 9 bases between the two germline ends. Germline CDR1 and CDR2: MDHEN and SYDVKM. The CDR3 bases are TGTGCCAGCAGTGCCTTGCGGGGCTACACCTTC. Protein sequence: CASSALRGYTF.

The V and J genes are TRBV7-8 and TRBJ1-4, with D uncertain. V shed 5 bases and J shed 4 bases, with 11 bases lying between them. Germline-derived CDR1 and CDR2 are SGHVS and FQNEAQ. The CDR3 runs to 14 residues. CDR3: CASSPGGGNEKLFF. CDR3 coding DNA: TGTGCCAGCAGCCCCGGCGGCGGTAATGAAAAACTGTTTTTT.

Ten or more counts support this clonotype. The rearrangement joins TRBV20-1 to TRBJ2-7, with 9 nucleotides matching TRBD2. J gave up 0 bases and V 6 bases, and 15 bases lay outside the gene matches. This CDR3 has 17 amino acids. Looked up from germline, CDR1 is DFQATT and CDR2 is SNEGSKA (reference sequence). CDR3 sequence reads: CSAKVGVAGAYSYEQYF. DNA for the CDR3: TGCAGTGCAAAAGTGGGGGTAGCGGGAGCCTACTCCTACGAGCAGTACTTC.

The J gene is TRBJ2-5, the V gene TRBV28; D perhaps matches TRBD1 (5 bases). In germline, CDR1 is MDHEN, CDR2 SYDVKM. Deletions cut 3 bases from V and 3 bases from J, with 8 bases between. This CDR3 is built from 13 residues. CDR3 loop: CASSFGAEETQYF. CDR3 DNA: TGTGCCAGCAGTTTTGGGGCCGAAGAGACCCAGTACTTC.

V and J are TRBV5-1 and TRBJ2-2, with 10 bases fitting TRBD1. Germline assignment: CDR1 SGHRS and CDR2 YFSETQ. The CDR3 runs to 16 residues. V shed 3 bases and J 5 bases; nucleotides not matched to a gene: 7. As DNA, the CDR3 is TGCGCCAGCAGCTGGCCGGGACAGGGGCATACCGGGGAGCTGTTTTTT. Translated, it gives CASSWPGQGHTGELFF.

This clonotype was counted between two and nine times. One base away lies a much larger clone, so this may be a sequencing read error. V is TRBV29-1 and J is TRBJ2-1; TRBD1 matches 7 bases. This CDR3 is built from 14 residues. Germline CDR1 is SQVTM and CDR2 is ANQGSEA. CDR3 bases: TGCAGCGTTGGCGAGACAGGGTATAACAATGAGCAGCTCTTC. Its protein is CSVGETGYNNEQLF.

This clonotype occurred a few times. A junction boundary mismatches the germline segment, possibly from a read error. The chain employs TRBV11-2 and TRBJ2-2; 9 nucleotides agree with TRBD2. This CDR3 comprises 17 residues. Germline values: CDR1 SGHAT, CDR2 FQNNGV. The CDR3 DNA follows: TGTGTCAGCAGCTTGCCAGCGGGAGGTGGATGGACCGGGGAGCTGTTTTTT. Encoded protein: CVSSLPAGGGWTGELFF.

As regards this clonotype: Here the CDR3 omits its conserved ending phenylalanine or tryptophan, so a read error is the likely source. The V call is TRBV20-1, the J call TRBJ2-1, with 7 bases aligning to TRBD2. Germline V gene sequence: CDR1 DFQATT, CDR2 SNEGSKA (reference sequence). This CDR3 comprises 16 residues. The CDR3 nucleotides read TGCAGTGCAAGAGATCGCTTAGGACTAGTAGATGATGAGCAGTTCTTA. Protein sequence: CSARDRLGLVDDEQFL.

Notes on this clonotype: No conserved phenylalanine or tryptophan ends this CDR3, so it is likely a read error. The chain has TRBV6-2 or TRBV6-3 and TRBJ2-7, with 8 nucleotides matching TRBD2. With V trimmed by 5 bases and J by 0 bases, 12 bases remained unmatched. Per germline, CDR1 MNHEY and CDR2 SVGEGT. The CDR3 runs 17 residues. CDR3 nucleotide sequence: TGTGCCAGCAGTCCCCTCATAGCGGGATGTAACTCCTACGAGCAGTACTTA. Translated, it gives CASSPLIAGCNSYEQYL.

As to this clonotype: This may stem from a read error, because a much larger clone lies one nucleotide away. The chain employs TRBV6-2 or TRBV6-3 and TRBJ2-1; D is possibly TRBD2 (5 bases). This CDR3 has 13 amino acids. CDR1 is MNHEY, CDR2 SVGEGT, per germline. CDR3 in amino acids: CPSSYSGYNEQFF. In nucleotides, the CDR3 is TGTCCCAGCAGTTATTCGGGGTACAATGAGCAGTTCTTC.

On this clonotype itself: In this CDR3 the conserved last residue, phenylalanine or tryptophan, is missing, so a read error is likely. Because the CDR3's place on the DNA is in doubt, the DNA is left out and the CDR3 is given as listed by TCRdb. The gene calls are TRBV11-1 and TRBJ1-1. The CDR3 is made up of 14 amino acids, end residues included. Germline values: CDR1 SGHAT, CDR2 FQDESV (reference sequence). The CDR3 here is CASSPKELNTEAFI.

About this clonotype: Here the CDR3 omits its conserved ending phenylalanine or tryptophan, so a read error is the likely source. This chain links TRBV11-1 with TRBJ2-3; D gene uncertain. The germline CDR1 and CDR2 sequences are SGHAT and FQDESV (reference sequence). The CDR3 runs 14 residues. CDR3 sequence (DNA): TGTGCCAGCGGCTTAGTGGTGGGCACAGATACGCAGTATTAT. Amino acid sequence: CASGLVVGTDTQYY.

This clonotype was detected ten times or more. The J gene is TRBJ2-1, the V gene TRBV6-1; possibly TRBD1 for D (6 bases). V gave up 8 bases and J gave up 5 bases, with 19 bases separating them. The germline gives CDR1 MNHNS, CDR2 SASEGT. The CDR3 covers 15 residues. DNA for the CDR3: TGTGCCAGCCGTAGGGGGTCTACCCGTAACAATGAGCAGTTCTTC. This encodes CASRRGSTRNNEQFF.

The chain has TRBV11-2 and TRBJ1-2; 7 nucleotides line up with TRBD1. The CDR3 has 13 residues. Losses at the gene ends were 2 bases for V and 6 bases for J; bases not matched to a gene: 3. CDR1 and CDR2 (germline): SGHAT, FQNNGV. The DNA of the CDR3 is TGTGCCAGCAGCTTAACAGGGGTAAATGGCTACACCTTC. As protein: CASSLTGVNGYTF.

About this clonotype: The junction departs from the called germline gene at one end, perhaps through a read error. The gene calls are TRBV20-1 and TRBJ2-7; 7 nucleotides match TRBD2. The CDR3 is made up of 14 amino acids. Germline V gene sequence: CDR1 DFQATT, CDR2 SNEGSKA (reference sequence). In nucleotides, the CDR3 is TGCGGTGCCAGCTGGGAGGGAGTGGGATACCAGCAGTACTTC. This translates into CGASWEGVGYQQYF.

This clonotype was recorded at least ten times. The chain carries TRBV6-5 and TRBJ1-4; a possible D gene is TRBD1 (5 bases). Looked up from germline, CDR1 is MNHEY and CDR2 is SVGAGI. The V end lost 6 bases, the J end lost 5 bases, and 16 bases lay between the germline ends. The length of the CDR3 is 15 residues. CDR3 in amino acids: CASRSGGGGNEKLFF. Here the CDR3 DNA reads TGTGCCAGCAGATCTGGGGGGGGAGGGAATGAAAAACTGTTTTTT.

This chain joins TRBV12-3 or TRBV12-4 and TRBJ2-7; 10 bases fit TRBD2. Trimming at V came to 4 bases and at J to 6 bases, leaving 3 bases not matched to a gene. The CDR3 covers 13 residues. The CDR3 sequence is CASSSSGSTEQYF. Here the CDR3 DNA reads TGTGCCAGCAGTTCTAGCGGGAGCACCGAGCAGTACTTC.

The rearrangement joins TRBV10-3 to TRBJ1-1, with no clear D. V was pared by 6 bases and J by 4 bases, with 18 bases between. Germline V gives CDR1 ENHRY, CDR2 SYGVKD. The CDR3 covers 15 residues. The CDR3 loop reads CAISLDGPMATEAFF. CDR3 sequence (DNA): TGTGCCATCAGCCTGGATGGTCCCATGGCCACTGAAGCTTTCTTT.

To note about this clonotype: The conserved final phenylalanine or tryptophan is absent from the CDR3, which likely points to a read error. This chain connects TRBV5-1 to TRBJ2-1, with 11 bases fitting TRBD2. This CDR3 contains 20 residues. The J segment lost 0 bases and the V segment lost 6 bases, leaving 17 bases of the junction unmatched. Per germline, CDR1 SGHRS and CDR2 YFSETQ. The CDR3 is CASNSVGTATSGSSYNEQFS. DNA of the CDR3: TGCGCCAGCAACTCAGTCGGGACAGCTACTAGCGGGAGCTCCTACAATGAGCAGTTCTCC.

In the case of this clonotype: This may come from a read error, since a much larger clone is one base off. No conserved phenylalanine or tryptophan is present at the end of the CDR3, so a read error is the likely explanation. CDR3 coding DNA: TGTGCCAGCAGCTTGGTACTTGCGAATGAGCAGTTCCTC. Translated: CASSLVLANEQFL. The rearrangement uses TRBV5-4 and TRBJ2-1; D call uncertain. Germline V gene data show CDR1 as SGHNT and CDR2 as YYREEE (reference sequence). The CDR3 contains 13 residues. Trimming left V 0 bases short and J 7 bases short, with 8 bases between.

In its sample, this clonotype was seen many times. This rearrangement joins TRBV6-2 or TRBV6-3 to TRBJ2-7; D may match TRBD1 or TRBD2 (6 bases each). V lost 2 bases and J 3 bases, leaving 8 bases between the germline ends. The CDR3 has 13 residues. CDR1 and CDR2 (germline): MNHEY, SVGEGT. Written as DNA, the CDR3 is TGTGCCAGCAGTTACGCGGGACACTACGAGCAGTACTTC. Protein product: CASSYAGHYEQYF.

On this clonotype: One end of the junction varies from germline; a read error may be responsible. This rearrangement joins TRBV11-2 to TRBJ2-1; TRBD2 agrees at 8 bases. Germline loops: CDR1 SGHAT, CDR2 FQNNGV. The CDR3 contains 17 residues. CDR3 sequence reads: CASSQGWTGGQGNEQIF. The CDR3 DNA reads TGCGCCAGCAGCCAAGGATGGACGGGAGGGCAAGGCAATGAGCAGATCTTC.

For this clonotype: This may be a read error: a much more frequent sequence differs by one nucleotide. The chain links TRBV20-1 to TRBJ2-5; 8 bases fit TRBD1. Per germline, CDR1 DFQATT and CDR2 SNEGSKA (reference sequence). Trimming at V came to 7 bases and at J to 2 bases, leaving 15 bases not matched to a gene. This CDR3 contains 16 residues. CDR3 sequence: CSGFGRGRRGQETQYF. Here the CDR3 DNA reads TGCAGTGGGTTTGGCAGGGGGCGTCGAGGGCAAGAGACCCAGTACTTC.

The rearrangement joins TRBV29-1 to TRBJ2-6; the D gene is possibly TRBD2 (6 bases). CDR1 is SQVTM and CDR2 is ANQGSEA in the germline V gene. The CDR3 has 16 residues. Written as DNA, the CDR3 is TGCAGTATTGAAGATCTTGGAGGGGATGGGGCCAACGTCCTGACTTTC. The encoded protein is CSIEDLGGDGANVLTF.

On this clonotype itself: It is likely a read error, because the conserved phenylalanine at the end of the CDR3 is missing. The chain has TRBV12-5 and TRBJ1-2; no definite D call. Trimming stripped 5 bases from V and 6 bases from J, with 13 bases between. The CDR3 sequence is 13 residues long. Germline CDR1 LGHNT, CDR2 FRNRAP. CDR3 residues: CASGPDGTNGYTS. The DNA of the CDR3 is TGTGCTAGTGGTCCTGATGGAACTAATGGCTACACCTCC.

Of note for this clonotype: Its ends do not fully match the called genes, so a read error is possible. The DNA for the CDR3 is TGTGCCAGCACATCCCTGGGGGGTAGCTCCTTCAATGAGCAGTTCTTC. It codes for CASTSLGGSSFNEQFF. The chain joins TRBV28 to TRBJ2-1, with D perhaps TRBD2 (6 bases). CDR3 size: 16 residues. Germline CDR1 and CDR2: MDHEN and SYDVKM. The complete variable domain, with remaining parts taken from reference TRBV28 and TRBJ2-1, reads DVKVTQSSRYLVKRTGEKVFLECVQDMDHENMFWYRQDPGLGLRLIYFSYDVKMKEKGDIPEGYSVSREKKERFSLILESASTNQTSMYLCASTSLGGSSFNEQFFGPGTRLTVL.